This T cell receptor (beta chain) was found in a study of blood T cell repertoires in COVID-19. Study in general: From the United States, Italy and Spain came samples of acute and convalescent COVID-19.

As originally analysed: Amplified reference gene primers provided the basis for estimating nucleated cell counts. Only in-frame clones appear in the TCRdb table, and some are missing; sequencing was by immunoSEQ multiplex PCR. For V, J and clone size, that table is used; D and trimming come from the DNA. The data hold under 250,000 clones, with about 80% observed a single time. Germline-derived CDR1 and CDR2 are KGHDR and SFDVKD. The CDR3 length is 13 residues. Germline trimming cut 8 bases from V and 8 bases from J; bases unmatched to any gene: 5. Sequenced sample: peripheral blood. The V gene is TRBV24-1, the J gene TRBJ2-1; 10 bases line up with TRBD1. The receptor's source is a woman between 35 and 50 years old with active or convalescent COVID-19. CDR3 region: CATKGQGKYEQFF. The DNA of the CDR3 is TGTGCCACCAAGGGACAGGGGAAATATGAGCAGTTCTTC.